The present T cell receptor beta chain was sequenced within a study of cytomegalovirus exposure and HLA in healthy donors. In the study overall: Tens of millions of unique TCRs from HLA-typed donors were held in an early release of data.

PCR primers comprised 60 Vbeta and 13 Jbeta primers. The method was immunoSEQ multiplex PCR; TCRdb's version includes in-frame clones alone and lacks a portion of them. The sample carries about 150,000 clones, approximately 81% recorded once. Details on this clone: The target antigen is unknown.

Overall study results and limits: Productive status was seen about 87% or about 30% of the time for most TCR beta V segments in an earlier analysis.

The V gene lost 2 bases and the J gene lost 0 bases, with 12 bases spanning the gap. The CDR3 covers 16 residues. Per germline, CDR1 MNHEY and CDR2 SMNVEV (reference sequence). V gene TRBV27 combines with J gene TRBJ2-3; TRBD1 is a possible D gene (6 bases). The sample was PBMCs. The receptor's source is a man between 18 and 29 years old in good health and CMV-seronegative. CDR3 loop: CASSLIWGLSTDTQYF. DNA for the CDR3: TGTGCCAGCAGTTTAATTTGGGGGCTTAGCACAGATACGCAGTATTTT.